This TCR beta chain was documented in a study of T cells in localized non-small cell lung cancer. The method was immunoSEQ multiplex PCR; TCRdb's version includes in-frame clones alone and lacks a portion of them. The table lists 15,000 to 25,000 clones, under 95% of them singletons. This CDR3 is 13 amino acids long. V was pared by 3 bases and J by 5 bases, with 10 bases between. Germline V gene data show CDR1 as MNHEY and CDR2 as SVGAGI. This receptor was identified in a male donor at least 60 years old with stage I squamous cell lung carcinoma. The sample consisted of peripheral blood, taken before any cancer treatment. The chain couples TRBV6-5 to TRBJ1-1, with D tentatively TRBD1 (6 bases). CDR3 amino acids: CASSYSGATEAFF. The CDR3 DNA follows: TGTGCCAGCAGTTATTCGGGGGCGACTGAAGCTTTCTTT.